This note documents a single T cell receptor beta chain sequence. The sample is drawn from a study of blood T cell repertoires in COVID-19. For the study at large: COVID-19 samples collected from the United States, Italy and Spain covered acute and convalescent phases. From T cells, B-cell-depleted T cells, or PBMCs came the material, which was cDNA or gDNA.

In Seattle, patients joined the study during active infection and were tracked longitudinally. Trimming removed 4 bases from V and 7 bases from J; junction bases left unmatched: 5. Germline-derived CDR1 and CDR2 are GTSNPN and SVGIG (reference sequence). The CDR3 covers 14 residues. In the study's own analysis: Amplification of reference gene primers provided the estimated nucleated cell counts. Using immunoSEQ multiplex PCR, the repertoire was profiled, and TCRdb retains in-frame clones only, with some absent. The V and J calls and clone size were taken over from that table, and D and trimming were inferred from the DNA. The profile shows around 220,000 clones, about 88% of them singletons.

The chain recombines TRBV30 with TRBJ2-3; 13 positions agree with TRBD2. The source material was peripheral blood. The TCR comes from a woman aged 50 to 60 with COVID-19, enrolled during active disease. The CDR3 region has the DNA TGTGCCTGGACAGGACTAGCGGGGGTAAATACGCAGTATTTT. Protein: CAWTGLAGVNTQYF.